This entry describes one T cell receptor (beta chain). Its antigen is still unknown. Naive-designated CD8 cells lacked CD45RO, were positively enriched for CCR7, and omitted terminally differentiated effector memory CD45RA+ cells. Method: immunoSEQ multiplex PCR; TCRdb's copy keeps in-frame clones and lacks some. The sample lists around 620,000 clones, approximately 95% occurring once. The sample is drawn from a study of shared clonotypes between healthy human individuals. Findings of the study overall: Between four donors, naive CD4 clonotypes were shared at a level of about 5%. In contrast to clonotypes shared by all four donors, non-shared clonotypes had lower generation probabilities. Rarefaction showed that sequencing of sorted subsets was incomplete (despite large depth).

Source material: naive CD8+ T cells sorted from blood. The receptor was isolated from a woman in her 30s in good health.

CDR3 sequence (DNA): TGTGCCAGCAGTGTAGCGGGATTCTCCTACGAGCAGTACTTC. Translated: CASSVAGFSYEQYF. The chain employs TRBV28 and TRBJ2-7; the match to TRBD2 covers 8 bases. Trimming cost V 5 bases and J 0 bases; bases outside gene matches: 3. The CDR3 extends over 14 amino acids. Germline V gives CDR1 MDHEN, CDR2 SYDVKM.